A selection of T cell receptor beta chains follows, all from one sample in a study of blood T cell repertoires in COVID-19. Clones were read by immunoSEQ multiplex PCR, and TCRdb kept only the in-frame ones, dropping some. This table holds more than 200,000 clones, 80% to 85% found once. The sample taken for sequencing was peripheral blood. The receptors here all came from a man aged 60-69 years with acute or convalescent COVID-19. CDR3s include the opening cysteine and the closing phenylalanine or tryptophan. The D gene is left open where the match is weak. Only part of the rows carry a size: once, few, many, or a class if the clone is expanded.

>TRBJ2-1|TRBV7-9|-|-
TGTGCCAGCAGCTTATTCCCCCAGGGGGGCGCCTACAATGAGCAGTTCTTC
CASSLFPQGGAYNEQFF
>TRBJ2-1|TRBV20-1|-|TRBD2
TGCAGTGCTAGTGACGGGACTAGCGGGGAAAAGGGCAATGAGCAGTTCTTC
CSASDGTSGEKGNEQFF
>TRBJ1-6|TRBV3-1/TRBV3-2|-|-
TGTGCCAGCAGCCAAATTAACAACGCTTTCTATAATTCACCCCTCCACTTT
CASSQINNAFYNSPLHF
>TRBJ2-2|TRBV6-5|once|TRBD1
TGTGCCAGCACCTTGGGACAGGCGAACACCGGGGAGCTGTTTTTT
CASTLGQANTGELFF
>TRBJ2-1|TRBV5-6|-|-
TGTGCCAGCAGCCGACAACGATTCTATGAGCAGTTCTTC
CASSRQRFYEQFF
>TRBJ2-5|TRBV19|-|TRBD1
TGTGCCAGTAGTATGGGACAGGGGCCCCAAGAGACCCAGTACTTC
CASSMGQGPQETQYF
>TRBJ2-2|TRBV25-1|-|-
TGTGCCAGCAGTCCCCGGGGCAGGGGAACCGGGGAGCTGTTTTTT
CASSPRGRGTGELFF
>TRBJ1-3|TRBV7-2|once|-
TGTGCCAGCAGCTACCCGGGACAAATCGCTGGAAACACCATATATTTT
CASSYPGQIAGNTIYF
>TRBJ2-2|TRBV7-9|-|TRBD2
TGTGCCAGCAGCACCCGACTAGCGGGGGCTAGCACCGGGGAGCTGTTTTTT
CASSTRLAGASTGELFF
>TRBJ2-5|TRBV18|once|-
TGTGCCAGCTCACCTCCGGGACGGAGGGAAGAGACCCAGTACTTC
CASSPPGRREETQYF
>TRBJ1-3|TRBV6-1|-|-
TGTGCCAGCAGTGATAGACAGGAATTGAGAAACACCATATATTTT
CASSDRQELRNTIYF
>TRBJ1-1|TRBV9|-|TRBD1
TGTGCCAGCAGCGCTGGGACAGGCCGGGATTACACTGAAGCTTTCTTT
CASSAGTGRDYTEAFF
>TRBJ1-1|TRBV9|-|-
TGTGCCAGCAGCGTAGTTGGGAGGAACACTGAAGCTTTCTTT
CASSVVGRNTEAFF
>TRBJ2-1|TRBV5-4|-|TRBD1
TGTGCCAGCAGCGATTCCGGGACAGGGAGATCTTATGAGCAGTTCTTC
CASSDSGTGRSYEQFF
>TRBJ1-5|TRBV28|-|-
TGTGCCAGCAGAACTACTAATCAGCCCCAGCATTTT
CASRTTNQPQHF
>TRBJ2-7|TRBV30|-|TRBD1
TGTGCCTGGGCGGAGGGACAGGGGTACGAGCAGTACTTC
CAWAEGQGYEQYF
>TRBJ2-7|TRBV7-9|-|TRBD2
TGTGCCAGCAGCTTAGGACTAGCGGGAGCAAAAGAGCAGTACTTC
CASSLGLAGAKEQYF
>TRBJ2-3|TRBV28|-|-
TGTGCCAGCAGTTTTCTTGTACAGGCCGGAGAAGATACGCAGTATTTT
CASSFLVQAGEDTQYF
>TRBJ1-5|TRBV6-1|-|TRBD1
TGTGCCAGCAGGCTAACAGGGGATGGTCAGCCCCAGCATTTT
CASRLTGDGQPQHF
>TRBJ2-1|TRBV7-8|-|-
TGTGCCAGTAATTTGGGGGGGCTCGTATCCTACAATGAGCAGTTCTTC
CASNLGGLVSYNEQFF